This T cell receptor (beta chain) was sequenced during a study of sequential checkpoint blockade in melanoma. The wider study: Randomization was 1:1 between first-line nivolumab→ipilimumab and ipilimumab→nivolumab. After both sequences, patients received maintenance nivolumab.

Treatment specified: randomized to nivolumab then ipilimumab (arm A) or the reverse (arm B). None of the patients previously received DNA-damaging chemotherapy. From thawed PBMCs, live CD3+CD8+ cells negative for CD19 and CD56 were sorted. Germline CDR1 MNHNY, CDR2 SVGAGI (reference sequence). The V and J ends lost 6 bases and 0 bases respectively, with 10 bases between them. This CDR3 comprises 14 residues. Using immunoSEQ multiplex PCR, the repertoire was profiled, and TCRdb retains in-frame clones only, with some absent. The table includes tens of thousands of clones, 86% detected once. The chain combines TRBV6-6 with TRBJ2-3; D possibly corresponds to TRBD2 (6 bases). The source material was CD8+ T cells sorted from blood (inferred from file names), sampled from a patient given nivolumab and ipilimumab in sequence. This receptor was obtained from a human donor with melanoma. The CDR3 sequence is CASSSGTSTDTQYF. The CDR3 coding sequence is TGTGCCAGCAGCTCCGGGACTAGCACAGATACGCAGTATTTT.